The clone carrying this T cell receptor beta chain is a singleton in its sample. CDR3 size: 16 residues. V lost 0 bases and J lost 4, with 15 bases in between. Germline assignment: CDR1 SGHDT and CDR2 YYEEEE. In the original processing: Reference gene primer amplification gave nucleated cell count estimates. TCRdb keeps only in-frame clones here, not all; method: immunoSEQ multiplex PCR. V, J and clone size were drawn from that table, and D and trimming were deduced from the DNA. The profile covers around 150,000 clones, with about 87% appearing a single time and approximately 2.5% taken by the ten largest. This record belongs to a study of blood T cell repertoires in COVID-19.

Material for sequencing was peripheral blood. The clonotype originates from a human donor with COVID-19, enrolled during active disease. The donor label of this sample is uncertain. The rearrangement links TRBV5-6 to TRBJ2-3; a possible D gene is TRBD2 (5 bases). CDR3 loop: CASSLVDPFSADTQYF. The CDR3, as DNA: TGTGCCAGCAGCTTGGTGGACCCTTTTAGCGCAGATACGCAGTATTTT.